Described below is a single T cell receptor beta chain sequence and its context. Its matching antigen is unknown. PCR was performed using 60 Vbeta and 13 Jbeta primers. Sequencing used immunoSEQ multiplex PCR; TCRdb keeps in-frame clones, though not all of them. Its listing shows approximately 170,000 clones. The data belong to a study of cytomegalovirus exposure and HLA in healthy donors. Whole-study results and caveats: Versus the approximately 720-donor mean, an Asian-associated ancestry cluster reportedly showed fewer N-insertions in a later analysis. By HLA locus, TCR association rates varied in a later analysis, with DRB1 showing the most and HLA-C the fewest. At a 0.05 false discovery rate, a later analysis found 16,951 TCR beta sequences to be associated with HLA alleles.

The sequencing input was PBMCs. This clonotype originated in a young woman in good health and CMV-seropositive.

The CDR3 nucleotides read TGTGCCGCCCAGGCGGGAGGGCCCTCGTACGAGCAGTACTTC. It specifies CAAQAGGPSYEQYF. The genes are TRBV28 and TRBJ2-7, with 9 bases fitting TRBD2. Trimming cost V 11 bases and J 4 bases; bases outside gene matches: 12. Looked up from germline, CDR1 is MDHEN and CDR2 is SYDVKM. This CDR3 is 14 amino acids long.